This T cell receptor beta chain was recovered during a study of CD8+CD57+ T cells in acquired aplastic anemia. For sequencing, patients were chosen who had shown expansion of CD8+CD57+ cells by flow cytometry. With 4 bases removed from V and 9 bases from J, the gap between germline ends came to 16 bases. The CDR3 sequence is 15 residues long. Germline CDR1 reads LNHDA; CDR2 reads SQIVND (reference sequence). The use of genomic DNA as template underpinned the TCR beta VDJ and CDR3 profiling. TCRdb itself ran the reads through MiXCR, one entry per CDR3 protein. The sample includes some 170,000 distinct CDR3 sequences, roughly 43% of them seen just once.

This clonotype was sampled from a human donor with aplastic anemia. Sequencing was performed on sorted CD4+, CD8+, or CD8+CD57+ T cells (not recorded which) from PBMCs. The J gene is TRBJ1-6, the V gene TRBV19; D unresolved. This CDR3 reads CASSTGSSEISPLHF. The CDR3 nucleotides read TGTGCCAGTAGTACGGGCAGTAGTGAGATTTCACCCCTCCACTTT.